This T cell receptor beta chain was recovered during a study of T cell repertoires in cytomegalovirus infection. Study in general: Shared public TCR beta signatures pointed to both CMV infection and a matching HLA type.

Each CDR3 protein gets one entry after TCRdb re-called the reads with MiXCR. Of some 900,000 distinct CDR3 sequences in the sample, approximately 29% were seen once. The sample holds many counts of this clonotype. The antigen remains undetermined. Overall study findings and caveats: CMV-specific TCR beta clonotypes restricted by HLA-C dominated the ex vivo response.

With 1 base removed from V and 3 bases from J, the gap between germline ends came to 16 bases. Looked up from germline, CDR1 is SGHTA and CDR2 is FQGNSA. The CDR3 is 18 amino acids. The clonotype originates from a human donor in good health (CMV status not recorded). Some clones in this sample may be carry-over from other donors' samples. The sample here was cultured CD8+ T cells from PBMCs, taken from culture after CMV antigen stimulation. The V gene is TRBV7-2, the J gene TRBJ2-6; no definite D call. As DNA, the CDR3 is TGTGCCAGCAGCTTAGAGGTCGGGCCCTTTGGTGGGGCCAACGTCCTGACTTTC. Translating gives CASSLEVGPFGGANVLTF.